The 25 T cell receptor beta chains presented below share a single source sample, sequenced in a study of control samples from healthy donors and cancer patients. The repertoire was sequenced with immunoSEQ multiplex PCR; TCRdb's copy has only in-frame clones and lacks some. The sample lists 70,000 or so clones; about 95% were seen once. Material for sequencing was blood. The receptors derive from a middle-aged woman in good health.

This chain connects TRBV19 to TRBJ2-7, with D perhaps given as TRBD1 or TRBD2 (5 bases each). In germline, CDR1 is LNHDA, CDR2 SQIVND (reference sequence). Deletions cut 2 bases from V and 3 bases from J, with 8 bases between. CDR3 length: 13 residues. The CDR3 here is CASSIWDGYEQYF. DNA for the CDR3: TGTGCCAGTAGTATATGGGACGGCTACGAGCAGTACTTC.

The chain uses TRBV6-5 and TRBJ1-1, with 9 nucleotides matching TRBD1. This CDR3 contains 15 residues. Trimming removed 7 bases from V and 3 bases from J; junction bases left unmatched: 9. CDR1 and CDR2 from the germline V gene are MNHEY and SVGAGI. CDR3 residues: CASTNRGLPDTEAFF. CDR3 nucleotides: TGTGCCAGCACCAACAGGGGGCTCCCCGACACTGAAGCTTTCTTT.

The rearrangement joins TRBV4-1 to TRBJ2-3; D gene uncertain. The CDR3 runs to 16 residues. The germline V gene encodes CDR1 MGHRA and CDR2 YSYEKL. With 0 bases removed from V and 0 bases from J, the gap between germline ends came to 10 bases. The CDR3, as DNA: TGCGCCAGCAGCCAAGAACTCGCGCCTAGCACAGATACGCAGTATTTT. Translated, it gives CASSQELAPSTDTQYF.

The chain has TRBV10-3 and TRBJ1-1, with 11 bases fitting TRBD1. There are 18 residues in the CDR3. V was clipped by 4 bases and J by 0 bases; unmatched bases: 10. Germline loops: CDR1 ENHRY, CDR2 SYGVKD. Written as DNA, the CDR3 is TGTGCCATCAGTGGCGGACGAGGGACAGGGGGAATGAACACTGAAGCTTTCTTT. It codes for CAISGGRGTGGMNTEAFF.

V and J are TRBV5-1 and TRBJ2-2; TRBD2 matches at 11 bases. The CDR3 has 17 residues. The V segment lost 0 bases and the J segment 5 bases; nucleotides outside the gene matches: 6. The germline V gene encodes CDR1 SGHRS and CDR2 YFSETQ. The CDR3 nucleotides are TGCGCCAGCAGCTTGGGACTAGCGGGAACAGAGACCGGGGAGCTGTTTTTT. This sequence encodes CASSLGLAGTETGELFF. Based on the CDR3 plus reference TRBV5-1 and TRBJ2-2, the full variable domain is KAGVTQTPRYLIKTRGQQVTLSCSPISGHRSVSWYQQTPGQGLQFLFEYFSETQRNKGNFPGRFSGRQFSNSRSEMNVSTLELGDSALYLCASSLGLAGTETGELFFGEGSRLTVL.

V usage is TRBV28 and J usage is TRBJ1-5; D unclear. Germline loops: CDR1 MDHEN, CDR2 SYDVKM. Trimming cost V 2 bases and J 3 bases, with 14 bases left between them. This CDR3 is 16 amino acids long. Here the CDR3 DNA reads TGTGCCAGCAGTTTACATTCGCCAGCGAACAATCAGCCCCAGCATTTT. Protein sequence: CASSLHSPANNQPQHF.

The chain carries TRBV7-2 and TRBJ2-7; D is uncertain. Germline V lookup: CDR1 SGHTA, CDR2 FQGNSA. CDR3 length equals 13 residues. V shed 1 base and J shed 3 bases, with 7 bases lying between them. The CDR3 here is CASSLERNYEQYF. CDR3 sequence (DNA): TGTGCCAGCAGCTTAGAGAGAAACTACGAGCAGTACTTC.

This chain links TRBV15 with TRBJ1-2, with D possibly TRBD1 on 5 matching bases. This CDR3 contains 15 residues. V was cut by 3 bases and J by 4 bases, with 15 bases left in between. Germline V gives CDR1 LNHNV, CDR2 YYDKDF (reference sequence). The CDR3 sequence: CATSSGGRGFYGYTF. CDR3 nucleotide sequence: TGTGCCACCAGCAGTGGGGGGAGGGGCTTCTATGGCTACACCTTC.

This sequence joins TRBV5-1 and TRBJ2-5; perhaps TRBD1 as D (6 bases). Germline V gives CDR1 SGHRS, CDR2 YFSETQ. With 0 bases removed from V and 10 bases from J, the gap between germline ends came to 13 bases. This CDR3 has 13 amino acids. The CDR3 sequence is CASSLDTTGLQYF. The CDR3 DNA reads as TGCGCCAGCAGCTTGGACACGACAGGCCTCCAGTACTTC.

The chain links TRBV27 to TRBJ2-7; TRBD1 aligns across 9 bases. The CDR3 contains 16 residues. CDR1 MNHEY and CDR2 SMNVEV come from the germline V gene (reference sequence). The trim removed 2 bases at V and 5 bases at J, leaving 10 bases unmatched. The CDR3 DNA is TGTGCCAGCAGTTTAGGCCCAGGGACAGGGTTCGACGAGCAGTACTTC. As protein: CASSLGPGTGFDEQYF.

The chain carries TRBV4-1 and TRBJ1-1; D not certain. Germline V gene data show CDR1 as MGHRA and CDR2 as YSYEKL. This CDR3 is built from 13 residues. The V and J ends lost 6 bases and 0 bases respectively, with 8 bases between them. This CDR3 is CASRQFMNTEAFF. Here the CDR3 DNA reads TGCGCCAGCAGGCAATTCATGAACACTGAAGCTTTCTTT.

The chain carries TRBV7-9 and TRBJ1-1, with TRBD1 matching over 8 bases. CDR1 and CDR2 (germline): SEHNR, FQNEAQ (reference sequence). The CDR3 contains 14 residues. The V segment lost 7 bases and the J segment 1 base; nucleotides outside the gene matches: 5. The CDR3 spells CASTFGTGNTEAFF. The CDR3 DNA is TGTGCCAGCACATTTGGGACAGGGAACACTGAAGCTTTCTTT.

This chain joins TRBV6-4 and TRBJ1-2; D is unclear. The V and J ends lost 7 bases and 3 bases respectively, with 12 bases between them. CDR1 and CDR2 from the germline V gene are MRHNA and SNTAGT. The CDR3 covers 13 residues. The CDR3 DNA is TGTGCCAGCATTGTCAGTCTATACTATGGCTACACCTTC. Its protein is CASIVSLYYGYTF.

The chain combines TRBV6-2 or TRBV6-3 with TRBJ1-6; D perhaps matches TRBD1 (6 bases). V lost 2 bases, J lost 16 bases, and 9 bases lay in between. The CDR3 contains 11 residues. Germline-derived CDR1 and CDR2 are MNHEY and SVGEGT. CDR3 region: CASSYGQSLHF. The CDR3 DNA sequence: TGTGCCAGCAGTTACGGACAGAGTCTCCACTTT.

The J gene is TRBJ2-7, the V gene TRBV18, with 9 bases that match TRBD2. CDR3 length: 16 amino acids. After removal of 0 bases from V and 5 bases from J, the junction contained 8 bases not matched to a gene. CDR1 is KGHSH and CDR2 is LQKENI in the germline V gene. The CDR3 DNA reads as TGTGCCAGCTCACCACCTGGCGGGGGGGCCTGGAACGAGCAGTACTTC. Translated: CASSPPGGGAWNEQYF.

This sequence joins TRBV6-5 and TRBJ1-1; perhaps TRBD1 as D (5 bases). CDR3 length: 16 residues. CDR1 is MNHEY, CDR2 SVGAGI, per germline. V was pared by 1 base and J by 3 bases, with 15 bases between. CDR3 in DNA: TGTGCCAGCAGTTACTTCGTAGGGGAATCGGACACTGAAGCTTTCTTT. Translation: CASSYFVGESDTEAFF.

The CDR3 DNA is TGTGCCAGCAGCCGATATAGCTCCTACGAGCAGTACTTC. Its translation is CASSRYSSYEQYF. The chain combines TRBV3-1 (or the pseudogene TRBV3-2) with TRBJ2-7; no firm D call. The CDR3 runs 13 residues. Germline V gene sequence: CDR1 LGHDT, CDR2 YNNKEL (reference sequence). Trimming stripped 4 bases from V and 0 bases from J, with 7 bases between.

The chain is built from TRBV19 and TRBJ2-3, with a tentative D call TRBD1 (5 bases). This CDR3 has 16 residues. From germline, CDR1 is LNHDA and CDR2 SQIVND (reference sequence). Trimming shortened V by 4 bases and J by 2 bases, and 16 bases separated the two germline ends. CDR3 protein: CASSTRTSDYTDTQYF. The CDR3 DNA is TGTGCCAGTAGTACAAGGACATCGGATTACACAGATACGCAGTATTTT.

The gene calls are TRBV7-8 and TRBJ2-2; TRBD2 agrees at 11 bases. This CDR3 region has 15 residues. The V segment lost 6 bases and the J segment 0 bases; nucleotides outside the gene matches: 0. CDR1 is SGHVS, CDR2 FQNEAQ, per germline. CDR3 region: CASRLAGANTGELFF. The CDR3 coding sequence is TGTGCCAGCAGACTAGCGGGGGCGAACACCGGGGAGCTGTTTTTT.

CDR3 amino acids: CASSQKDNEQFF. CDR3 nucleotide sequence: TGTGCCAGCAGCCAAAAAGACAATGAGCAGTTCTTC. This chain links TRBV14 with TRBJ2-1; no reliable D call. The CDR3 length is 12 residues. The germline CDR1 and CDR2 sequences are SGHDN and FVKESK. V was shortened by 2 bases and J by 5 bases, with 4 bases between the two germline ends.

The chain recombines TRBV4-1 with TRBJ2-6, with D perhaps matching TRBD2 (5 bases). CDR1 MGHRA and CDR2 YSYEKL come from the germline V gene. CDR3 length: 18 residues. Trimming shortened V by 2 bases and J by 0 bases, and 14 bases separated the two germline ends. The CDR3 bases are TGCGCCAGCAGCCAAACCGAGGAAGGGAGCTCTGGGGCCAACGTCCTGACTTTC. This sequence encodes CASSQTEEGSSGANVLTF.

In regard to this clone: The same CDR3 arises from other DNA sequences in this sample as well. V is TRBV2 and J is TRBJ1-5; D is perhaps TRBD1 (5 bases). Between the trimmed V and J ends, which lost 3 bases and 2 bases, there was a span of 8 bases. This CDR3 is 14 amino acids long. From germline, CDR1 is SNHLY and CDR2 FYNNEI. CDR3 sequence reads: CASSDWGGNQPQHF. The CDR3 nucleotides are TGTGCCAGCAGTGATTGGGGGGGCAATCAGCCCCAGCATTTT.

The chain has TRBV19 and TRBJ2-7, with 9 bases lining up with TRBD1. After removal of 2 bases from V and 3 bases from J, the junction contained 11 bases not matched to a gene. The CDR3 sequence is 17 residues long. CDR1 and CDR2 from the germline V gene are LNHDA and SQIVND (reference sequence). In nucleotides, the CDR3 is TGTGCCAGTAGTATAAGGGGACCGGGACAGGGATACTACGAGCAGTACTTC. Its protein is CASSIRGPGQGYYEQYF.

The chain combines TRBV6-4 with TRBJ2-7; a possible D gene is TRBD1 (6 bases). Germline V CDR1 and CDR2: MRHNA, SNTAGT. The CDR3 contains 16 residues. Trimming took 7 bases from V and 4 from J, leaving 23 bases between them. The CDR3 reads CASIGILRVRGYEQYF. CDR3 coding DNA: TGTGCCAGCATAGGTATCCTACGGGTCAGGGGATACGAGCAGTACTTC.

The chain has TRBV21-1 and TRBJ1-2; the table's D call, TRBD1, has no DNA check behind it. TRBV21-1 constitutes a pseudogene. This CDR3 region has 15 residues. CDR3 loop: CASSKVTGEGYGYTF. CDR3 nucleotides: TGTGCCAGCAGCAAAGTGACAGGGGAGGGCTATGGCTACACCTTC.